A single sample gave rise to the 17 T cell receptor beta chains below, sequenced in a study of shared clonotypes between healthy human individuals. Clones were sequenced by immunoSEQ multiplex PCR, and TCRdb holds only the in-frame ones, with some missing. The sample carries 2 million or so clones, about 95% recorded once. Naive-designated CD8 cells lacked CD45RO, were positively enriched for CCR7, and omitted terminally differentiated effector memory CD45RA+ cells. Sequenced input: naive CD8+ T cells sorted from blood. These receptors came from a man aged 18 to 30 in good health.

This chain links TRBV30 with TRBJ2-7; TRBD2 might be the D (5 bases). The germline V gene has CDR1 GTSNPN and CDR2 SVGIG (reference sequence). The CDR3 consists of 15 residues. Trimming removed 3 bases from V and 1 base from J, with 16 bases in between. CDR3 coding DNA: TGTGCCTGGAGCCCTAGGACTGAGCCGTCCTACGAGCAGTACTTC. This gives the protein CAWSPRTEPSYEQYF.

On this clone: The sample holds other DNA sequences that translate to the same CDR3. The chain joins TRBV7-9 to TRBJ2-5; D may be TRBD2 (5 bases). This CDR3 is 10 amino acids long. Germline loops: CDR1 SEHNR, CDR2 FQNEAQ (reference sequence). CDR3 DNA sequence: TGTGCGTCCGGGGTGGAGACCCAGTACTTC. Its translation: CASGVETQYF.

This rearrangement joins TRBV25-1 to TRBJ1-6; 8 nucleotides match TRBD1. The CDR3 is 14 residues long. Germline lookup yields CDR1 MGHDK and CDR2 SYGVNS. V trimming: 5 bases; J trimming: 7 bases; junction bases outside the gene matches: 4. DNA for the CDR3: TGTGCCAGCAGTTGGGGACAGGAGAATTCACCCCTCCACTTT. Translation gives CASSWGQENSPLHF.

This clone occurred once. This chain joins TRBV9 and TRBJ1-2; 9 bases agree with TRBD1. CDR1 is SGDLS and CDR2 is YYNGEE in the germline V gene. J gave up 4 bases and V 0 bases, and 7 bases lay outside the gene matches. The CDR3 spans 16 residues. This chain's CDR3 is CASSVARQGVSYGYTF. Here the CDR3 DNA reads TGTGCCAGCAGCGTAGCTCGACAGGGGGTTAGCTATGGCTACACCTTC.

The rearrangement links TRBV5-6 to TRBJ2-1; D is uncertain. The CDR3 covers 13 residues. CDR1 is SGHDT, CDR2 YYEEEE, per germline. The ends were cut back, 0 bases at V and 6 bases at J, with 7 bases in the middle. CDR3 bases: TGTGCCAGCAGCTTGGGCGGTCGCAATGAGCAGTTCTTC. Its translation is CASSLGGRNEQFF.

The rearrangement links TRBV4-1 to TRBJ2-3; D ambiguous. Germline V gene lookup returns CDR1 MGHRA and CDR2 YSYEKL. CDR3 size: 15 residues. The germline V and J ends were trimmed by 0 bases and 5 bases, with 12 bases remaining between them. CDR3: CASSQEVRVGDTQYF. CDR3 sequence (DNA): TGCGCCAGCAGCCAAGAGGTAAGGGTTGGAGATACGCAGTATTTT.

On this clone itself: Other DNA sequences in the same sample also yield this CDR3. J is TRBJ1-2 and V is TRBV30; TRBD1 is a possible D gene (5 bases). This CDR3 contains 12 residues. CDR1 is GTSNPN, CDR2 SVGIG, per germline (reference sequence). Trimming shortened V by 5 bases and J by 5 bases, and 12 bases separated the two germline ends. Written as DNA, the CDR3 is TGTGCCTGGTCTCAGGGAAGTTATGGCTACACCTTC. Protein sequence: CAWSQGSYGYTF.

The J gene is TRBJ1-2, the V gene TRBV4-1; no firm D call. With 0 bases removed from V and 6 bases from J, the gap between germline ends came to 11 bases. Germline CDR1 is MGHRA and CDR2 is YSYEKL. This CDR3 spans 14 amino acids. The CDR3 is CASSQEVVGDGYTF. CDR3 DNA sequence: TGCGCCAGCAGCCAAGAGGTAGTTGGCGATGGCTACACCTTC.

This chain connects TRBV5-4 to TRBJ2-1; weak D call: TRBD2 (6 bases). The germline V gene has CDR1 SGHNT and CDR2 YYREEE (reference sequence). The V gene lost 4 bases and the J gene lost 4 bases, with 9 bases spanning the gap. The CDR3 totals 13 residues. The CDR3 protein is CASSPGGYNEQFF. The CDR3 DNA reads TGTGCCAGCAGCCCCGGGGGTTACAATGAGCAGTTCTTC.

This rearrangement joins TRBV5-1 to TRBJ2-7; no reliable D call. The CDR3 loop spans 15 amino acids. Trimming stripped 0 bases from V and 3 bases from J, with 13 bases between. Germline CDR1 reads SGHRS; CDR2 reads YFSETQ. The CDR3 sequence is CASSLGYQKGYEQYF. The CDR3, as DNA: TGCGCCAGCAGCTTGGGGTATCAGAAGGGCTACGAGCAGTACTTC.

The V gene is TRBV7-9, the J gene TRBJ2-7, with 11 bases aligning to TRBD2. V lost 5 bases and J lost 0; bases outside the gene matches: 6. Germline V gene sequence: CDR1 SEHNR, CDR2 FQNEAQ (reference sequence). The CDR3 length is 16 residues. CDR3 sequence reads: CASSPPSGRFSYEQYF. CDR3 coding DNA: TGTGCCAGCAGCCCACCTAGCGGGAGGTTCTCCTACGAGCAGTACTTC.

This chain uses TRBV10-2 with TRBJ1-1; D call uncertain. The germline gives CDR1 WSHSY, CDR2 SAAADI. This CDR3 comprises 14 residues. The V and J ends lost 0 bases and 4 bases respectively, with 9 bases between them. CDR3 residues: CASSESGPSTEAFF. The CDR3 nucleotides read TGCGCCAGCAGTGAGTCAGGGCCGAGCACTGAAGCTTTCTTT.

The V gene is TRBV5-6, the J gene TRBJ2-7; no clear D gene. CDR3 length equals 13 residues. V was pared by 1 base and J by 4 bases, with 9 bases between. Germline CDR1 SGHDT, CDR2 YYEEEE. The CDR3 loop reads CASSLWSVYEQYF. The DNA of the CDR3 is TGTGCCAGCAGCTTGTGGTCCGTTTACGAGCAGTACTTC.

This chain connects TRBV7-2 to TRBJ1-1; D gene uncertain. V was clipped by 1 base and J by 8 bases, with 8 bases between them. CDR1 SGHTA and CDR2 FQGNSA come from the germline V gene. The CDR3 totals 12 residues. For the CDR3, the DNA is TGTGCCAGCAGCTTAGTCGGCGACGAAGCTTTCTTT. It translates to CASSLVGDEAFF.

This chain links TRBV7-9 with TRBJ2-5, with D perhaps TRBD2 (6 bases). There are 14 residues in the CDR3. Trimming stripped 3 bases from V and 5 bases from J, with 13 bases between. In germline, CDR1 is SEHNR, CDR2 FQNEAQ (reference sequence). The CDR3 DNA reads as TGTGCCAGCAGCTTCGTACTAGCCTATGAGACCCAGTACTTC. Its protein is CASSFVLAYETQYF.

This rearrangement joins TRBV9 to TRBJ2-3; 9 bases match TRBD2. The germline gives CDR1 SGDLS, CDR2 YYNGEE. J was trimmed by 3 bases and V by 0 bases; bases with no gene match: 8. This CDR3 is built from 17 residues. The CDR3 region has the DNA TGTGCCAGCAGCGTAGAGGAGGTAGCGGGGGAGACAGATACGCAGTATTTT. It is translated as CASSVEEVAGETDTQYF. Variable domain in full (rest from reference TRBV9 and TRBJ2-3): DSGVTQTPKHLITATGQRVTLRCSPRSGDLSVYWYQQSLDQGLQFLIQYYNGEERAKGNILERFSAQQFPDLHSELNLSSLELGDSALYFCASSVEEVAGETDTQYFGPGTRLTVL.

The chain uses TRBV19 and TRBJ2-1; D unclear. Trimming cost V 1 base and J 7 bases, with 11 bases left between them. There are 14 residues in the CDR3. CDR1 is LNHDA, CDR2 SQIVND, per germline (reference sequence). The CDR3, as DNA: TGTGCCAGTAGTATAGCTTTCACCCAGAATGAGCAGTTCTTC. Translation gives CASSIAFTQNEQFF.